Shown below are 23 T cell receptor beta chains from a single sample sequenced in a study of blood T cell repertoires in COVID-19. Libraries were prepared by immunoSEQ multiplex PCR; TCRdb keeps only in-frame clonotypes and omits some of them. This table has 250,000 to 350,000 clones, 80% to 90% appearing once. Sequenced: peripheral blood. The receptors shown here come from a woman in her forties or fifties with COVID-19, enrolled during active disease.

This rearrangement joins TRBV5-1 to TRBJ1-4; TRBD1 aligns across 7 bases. The CDR3 consists of 14 residues. J gave up 6 bases and V 3 bases, and 5 bases lay outside the gene matches. From germline, CDR1 is SGHRS and CDR2 YFSETQ. CDR3: CASSYRGIDEKLFF. The CDR3 coding sequence is TGCGCCAGCAGCTACAGGGGTATAGATGAAAAACTGTTTTTT.

The chain uses TRBV7-2 and TRBJ2-1; 11 bases line up with TRBD1. CDR3 length: 16 residues. V shed 1 base, J shed 7 bases, and the junction held 6 bases outside the gene matches. The V gene's germline CDR1 is SGHTA and CDR2 FQGNSA. The CDR3 DNA sequence: TGTGCCAGCAGCTTAGTGATCGGGACAGGGGGTAATGAGCAGTTCTTC. Translating it yields CASSLVIGTGGNEQFF.

V is TRBV11-2 and J is TRBJ2-5, with 8 bases lining up with TRBD1. CDR3 length: 16 amino acids. Germline trimming cut 1 base from V and 2 bases from J; bases unmatched to any gene: 6. Germline loops: CDR1 SGHAT, CDR2 FQNNGV. The CDR3 nucleotides are TGTGCCAGCAGCTTAGTGTATAACAGGGGGCAAGAGACCCAGTACTTC. Residues: CASSLVYNRGQETQYF. The full variable domain, rest sourced from reference TRBV11-2 and TRBJ2-5, is EAGVAQSPRYKIIEKRQSVAFWCNPISGHATLYWYQQILGQGPKLLIQFQNNGVVDDSQLPKDRFSAERLKGVDSTLKIQPAKLEDSAVYLCASSLVYNRGQETQYFGPGTRLLVL.

The chain joins TRBV11-1 to TRBJ2-7; 9 bases agree with TRBD2. The CDR3 runs to 14 residues. Trimming removed 4 bases from V and 4 bases from J; junction bases left unmatched: 5. The germline gives CDR1 SGHAT, CDR2 FQDESV (reference sequence). The CDR3 DNA reads as TGTGCCAGCAGCTCGGGACTAGCTATGTACGAGCAGTACTTC. Translating gives CASSSGLAMYEQYF. Together with reference TRBV11-1 and TRBJ2-7, the CDR3 gives the full variable domain: EAEVAQSPRYKITEKSQAVAFWCDPISGHATLYWYRQILGQGPELLVQFQDESVVDDSQLPKDRFSAERLKGVDSTLKIQPAELGDSAMYLCASSSGLAMYEQYFGPGTRLTVT.

The gene calls are TRBV30 and TRBJ2-7, with 16 bases aligning to TRBD2. This CDR3 contains 17 residues. CDR1 and CDR2 (germline): GTSNPN, SVGIG (reference sequence). J was trimmed by 2 bases and V by 1 base; bases with no gene match: 5. CDR3 sequence (DNA): TGTGCCTGGAGTGGGCTAGGGACTAGCGGGAGGGCCTACGAGCAGTACTTC. Translating gives CAWSGLGTSGRAYEQYF.

The chain carries TRBV7-3 and TRBJ2-1; 8 bases agree with TRBD2. The germline CDR1 and CDR2 sequences are SGHTA and FQGTGA. The junction had 10 bases not matched to a gene; V was cut back by 5 bases and J by 4 bases. The CDR3 is 16 residues long. CDR3 amino acids: CASSLMGGRTYNEQFF. The CDR3 nucleotides read TGTGCCAGCAGCCTAATGGGCGGGAGGACATACAATGAGCAGTTCTTC.

The rearrangement links TRBV19 to TRBJ1-1; 9 bases match TRBD1. CDR1 is LNHDA and CDR2 is SQIVND in the germline V gene (reference sequence). The trim removed 4 bases at V and 3 bases at J, leaving 6 bases unmatched. The CDR3 loop spans 15 amino acids. The CDR3 here is CASSTGQGIHTEAFF. Written as DNA, the CDR3 is TGTGCCAGTAGTACGGGACAGGGTATACACACTGAAGCTTTCTTT.

This clone was seen a handful of times. The rearrangement links TRBV9 to TRBJ1-2; D may be TRBD1 (5 bases). CDR1 is SGDLS, CDR2 YYNGEE, per germline. Trimming shortened V by 3 bases and J by 4 bases, and 19 bases separated the two germline ends. There are 16 residues in the CDR3. CDR3 DNA: TGTGCCAGCAGCGAGAGCAGACGGGGGGATAGCTATGGCTACACCTTC. Translating gives CASSESRRGDSYGYTF.

This chain connects TRBV29-1 to TRBJ1-1; D is undetermined. CDR3 length: 13 residues. The germline gives CDR1 SQVTM, CDR2 ANQGSEA. V shed 4 bases and J shed 0 bases, with 9 bases lying between them. CDR3 sequence (DNA): TGCAGCGTTGTGCGCAGGTTGAACACTGAAGCTTTCTTT. It specifies CSVVRRLNTEAFF.

The chain has TRBV9 and TRBJ2-7; tentative D call: TRBD1 (5 bases). V was trimmed by 0 bases and J by 5 bases, leaving 9 bases between them. CDR1 and CDR2 from the germline V gene are SGDLS and YYNGEE. CDR3 length: 13 residues. The CDR3 coding sequence is TGTGCCAGCAGCGTAGAGGGGTCCCACGAGCAGTACTTC. Translated: CASSVEGSHEQYF.

This clone was picked up a small number of times. The chain recombines TRBV5-1 with TRBJ2-4, with D unresolved. CDR3 size: 16 residues. The V gene lost 4 bases and the J gene lost 6 bases, with 20 bases spanning the gap. The germline V gene has CDR1 SGHRS and CDR2 YFSETQ. Here the CDR3 reads CASSPTSVRSGNIQYF. CDR3 in DNA: TGCGCCAGCAGCCCAACGTCGGTTCGGTCGGGAAACATTCAGTACTTC.

The chain carries TRBV7-2 and TRBJ1-5, with 8 bases that match TRBD1. The V gene end was trimmed by 3 bases and the J gene end by 4 bases; junction bases not matched to a gene: 5. This CDR3 is 15 amino acids long. Germline V gene data show CDR1 as SGHTA and CDR2 as FQGNSA. The CDR3 reads CASSFRDRLNQPQHF. CDR3 nucleotides: TGTGCCAGCAGCTTCCGGGACAGGCTTAATCAGCCCCAGCATTTT.

This chain connects TRBV27 to TRBJ2-1; D is perhaps TRBD2 (6 bases). In germline, CDR1 is MNHEY, CDR2 SMNVEV (reference sequence). The CDR3 sequence is 17 residues long. Trimming left V 5 bases short and J 0 bases short, with 17 bases between. CDR3 nucleotide sequence: TGTGCCAGCAGTCGATCGGGGCGGGATATCTCCTACAATGAGCAGTTCTTC. Residues: CASSRSGRDISYNEQFF.

The CDR3 sequence: CASKYKGAGYGYTF. The CDR3 nucleotides read TGTGCCAGCAAATATAAGGGGGCGGGCTATGGCTACACCTTC. V usage is TRBV6-5 and J usage is TRBJ1-2; 7 positions match TRBD1. Germline CDR1 reads MNHEY; CDR2 reads SVGAGI. The CDR3 spans 14 residues. The ends lost 7 bases at V and 4 bases at J; junction bases unmatched: 9.

V and J are TRBV7-9 and TRBJ2-7; TRBD2 agrees at 12 bases. J lost 4 bases, V lost 5 bases, and 12 bases had no gene match. The CDR3 is 17 amino acids. Germline CDR1 and CDR2: SEHNR and FQNEAQ (reference sequence). The CDR3 DNA follows: TGTGCCAGCAGCACCCGACTAGCGGGAGACCTTTCTTACGAGCAGTACTTC. Its protein is CASSTRLAGDLSYEQYF.

This chain connects TRBV10-1 to TRBJ2-2, with unresolved D. The CDR3 is 13 residues long. The V gene's germline CDR1 is WNHNN and CDR2 SYGVQD (reference sequence). V was cut by 3 bases and J by 2 bases, with 4 bases left in between. CDR3 sequence: CASSDKNTGELFF. CDR3 DNA: TGCGCCAGCAGTGACAAAAACACCGGGGAGCTGTTTTTT.

The chain carries TRBV6-5 and TRBJ2-5, with 7 bases identical to TRBD2. This CDR3 spans 15 amino acids. CDR1 is MNHEY, CDR2 SVGAGI, per germline. V dropped 0 bases and J dropped 5; count of bases not matched to a gene: 6. DNA of the CDR3: TGTGCCAGCAGTTACTCGATAGGGCGGGGGGAGACCCAGTACTTC. Residues: CASSYSIGRGETQYF.

The chain employs TRBV18 and TRBJ2-7; 7 positions match TRBD2. The V segment lost 5 bases and the J segment 4 bases; nucleotides outside the gene matches: 11. The CDR3 covers 15 residues. CDR1 and CDR2 (germline): KGHSH, LQKENI. The CDR3 protein is CASSFLAALPYEQYF. The CDR3, as DNA: TGTGCCAGCTCATTTCTAGCGGCTTTACCTTACGAGCAGTACTTC.

This rearrangement joins TRBV19 to TRBJ1-1, with D tentatively TRBD1 (6 bases). The germline V gene has CDR1 LNHDA and CDR2 SQIVND (reference sequence). The V end was cut by 4 bases, the J end by 11 bases, with 17 bases between. CDR3 size: 13 residues. The CDR3 is CASSTRGAGVAFF. The CDR3 DNA sequence: TGTGCCAGTAGTACTCGGGGGGCAGGGGTGGCTTTCTTT.

J is TRBJ2-3 and V is TRBV11-3, with D perhaps TRBD2 (7 bases). This CDR3 is built from 16 residues. Trimming removed 0 bases at V and 6 bases at J, with 16 bases between. Germline V CDR1 and CDR2: SGHNT, YENEEA. The CDR3 protein is CASSLDPRGGEDTQYF. The CDR3, as DNA: TGTGCCAGCAGCTTAGACCCTAGGGGGGGGGAGGATACGCAGTATTTT.

The sample holds one count of this clone. The chain links TRBV19 to TRBJ2-5, with TRBD2 as a possible D gene (6 bases). Germline values: CDR1 LNHDA, CDR2 SQIVND (reference sequence). V was shortened by 3 bases and J by 1 base, with 12 bases between the two germline ends. This CDR3 region has 15 residues. This CDR3 reads CASSIRGGTQETQYF. The CDR3 DNA follows: TGTGCCAGTAGTATTAGAGGCGGGACCCAAGAGACCCAGTACTTC.

In this sample, this clone turned up a few times. This chain connects TRBV29-1 to TRBJ2-7; 7 bases line up with TRBD1. V gave up 7 bases and J gave up 0 bases; unmatched junction bases: 12. This CDR3 spans 15 amino acids. Germline V gives CDR1 SQVTM, CDR2 ANQGSEA. DNA of the CDR3: TGCAGCGGCATAACCGGGACAGCATACTCCTACGAGCAGTACTTC. The encoded protein is CSGITGTAYSYEQYF.

V and J are TRBV7-2 and TRBJ2-3; 7 nucleotides match TRBD1. The CDR3 sequence is 16 residues long. Germline-derived CDR1 and CDR2 are SGHTA and FQGNSA. J was trimmed by 2 bases and V by 5 bases; bases with no gene match: 10. The CDR3 loop is CASSLQTGWYTDTQYF. CDR3 coding DNA: TGTGCCAGCAGCCTGCAGACAGGGTGGTACACAGATACGCAGTATTTT.